Listed below are T cell receptor beta chains from one sample, sequenced in a study of identical twins. TCRdb ran MiXCR on the 5' RACE reads and lists one entry per CDR3 protein. Of about 690,000 distinct CDR3 sequences detected, roughly 6.2% appear once; the ten largest clones hold around 1.7%. The sequencing input was naive T cells sorted from blood. Receptors originate from a man aged 18 to 30 in good health. Each CDR3 is given with its conserved first and last residue. D genes are given only for firm matches. Size values are once, few and many counts, or a class for expanded clones, and some rows have none.

>TRBV12-3/TRBV12-4|TRBD2|many|TRBJ2-3
TGTGCCAGCAGTTTGACTAGCGGCACAGATACGCAGTATTTT
CASSLTSGTDTQYF
>TRBV20-1|NA|many|TRBJ1-2
TGCAGTGCTACACGGACAGCCAACTATGGCTACACCTTC
CSATRTANYGYTF
>TRBV20-1|TRBD2|many|TRBJ2-1
TGCAGTGCCTATACTAGCGGGAGGGCCGTTGGGCAGTTCTTC
CSAYTSGRAVGQFF
>TRBV12-3/TRBV12-4|NA|many|TRBJ2-3
TGTGCCAGCAACGTATTAACAGGGCCGGCTACGCAGTATTTT
CASNVLTGPATQYF
>TRBV14|TRBD2|few|TRBJ2-1
TGTGCCAGCAGCCAAGATCGCCTAGCGGGAATATATGAGCAGTTCTTC
CASSQDRLAGIYEQFF
>TRBV5-1|NA|NA|TRBJ2-3
TGCGCCAGCAGCTTGGCCGCGGCGGCCCCTACAGATACGCAGTATTTT
CASSLAAAAPTDTQYF
>TRBV6-2/TRBV6-3|NA|many|TRBJ2-7
TGTGCCAGCAGTTTTTCGGGCCCCTACGAGCAGTACTTC
CASSFSGPYEQYF
>TRBV15|NA|many|TRBJ2-2
TGTGCCACCAGCAGAGATATCTCGACAGGGAACACCGGGGAGCTGTTTTTT
CATSRDISTGNTGELFF
>TRBV10-3|TRBD1|many|TRBJ2-1
TGTGCCATCAGTCCCGTGGAGACAGGGGGCGGTGAGCAGTTCTTC
CAISPVETGGGEQFF
>TRBV4-3|NA|many|TRBJ2-2
TGCGCCAGCAGCCAAGGGGCCGACACCGGGGAGCTGTTTTTT
CASSQGADTGELFF
>TRBV6-2/TRBV6-3|TRBD1|many|TRBJ2-3
TGTGCCAGCAGTTACTCGGCTAAGGGACAGGGTTATGCAGATACGCAGTATTTT
CASSYSAKGQGYADTQYF
>TRBV12-3/TRBV12-4|TRBD1|many|TRBJ1-5
TGTGCCAGCAGTTTAAAGGGACAGGGTGGGCAGCCCCAGCATTTT
CASSLKGQGGQPQHF
>TRBV6-2/TRBV6-3|NA|many|TRBJ2-3
TGTGCCAGCAGACGACTAACCACAGATACGCAGTATTTT
CASRRLTTDTQYF
>TRBV20-1|NA|few|TRBJ2-3
TGCAGTGCTAGTCAACGGGAGACGGGATCAGATACGCAGTATTTT
CSASQRETGSDTQYF